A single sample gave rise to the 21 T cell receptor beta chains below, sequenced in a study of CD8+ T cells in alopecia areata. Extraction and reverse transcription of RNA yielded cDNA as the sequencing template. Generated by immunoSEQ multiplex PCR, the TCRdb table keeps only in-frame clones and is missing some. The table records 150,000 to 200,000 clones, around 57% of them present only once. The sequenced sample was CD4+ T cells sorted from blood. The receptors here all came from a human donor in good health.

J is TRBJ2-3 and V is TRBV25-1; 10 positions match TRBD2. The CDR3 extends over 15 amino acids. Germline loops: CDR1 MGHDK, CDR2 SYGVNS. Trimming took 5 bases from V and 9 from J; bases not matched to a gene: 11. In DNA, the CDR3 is TGTGCCAGCAGTCCACCGGGACTAGCGAGGGAGACGCAGTATTTT. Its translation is CASSPPGLARETQYF.

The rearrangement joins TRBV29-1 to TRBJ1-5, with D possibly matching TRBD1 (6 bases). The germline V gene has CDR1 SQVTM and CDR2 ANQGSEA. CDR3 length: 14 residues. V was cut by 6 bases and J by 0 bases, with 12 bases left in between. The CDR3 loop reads CSVRTDNSNQPQHF. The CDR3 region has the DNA TGCAGCGTGAGGACAGATAATAGCAATCAGCCCCAGCATTTT.

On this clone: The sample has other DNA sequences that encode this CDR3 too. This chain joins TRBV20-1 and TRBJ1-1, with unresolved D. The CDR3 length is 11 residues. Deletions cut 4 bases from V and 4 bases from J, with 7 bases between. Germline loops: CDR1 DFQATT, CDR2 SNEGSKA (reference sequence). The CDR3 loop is CSAKRGTEAFF. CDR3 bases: TGCAGTGCTAAACGGGGCACTGAAGCTTTCTTT.

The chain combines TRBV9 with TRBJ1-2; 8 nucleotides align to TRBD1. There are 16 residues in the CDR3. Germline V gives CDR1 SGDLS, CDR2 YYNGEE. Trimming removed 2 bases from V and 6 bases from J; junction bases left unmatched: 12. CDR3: CASSVDRDRFVNGYTF. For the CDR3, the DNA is TGTGCCAGCAGCGTGGACAGGGACCGGTTCGTAAATGGCTACACCTTC.

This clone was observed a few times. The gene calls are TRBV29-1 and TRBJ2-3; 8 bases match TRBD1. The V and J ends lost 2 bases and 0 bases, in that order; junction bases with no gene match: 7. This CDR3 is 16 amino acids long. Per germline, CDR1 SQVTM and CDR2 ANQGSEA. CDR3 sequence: CSVERGTGTSTDTQYF. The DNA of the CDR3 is TGCAGCGTTGAACGGGGGACAGGTACTAGCACAGATACGCAGTATTTT.

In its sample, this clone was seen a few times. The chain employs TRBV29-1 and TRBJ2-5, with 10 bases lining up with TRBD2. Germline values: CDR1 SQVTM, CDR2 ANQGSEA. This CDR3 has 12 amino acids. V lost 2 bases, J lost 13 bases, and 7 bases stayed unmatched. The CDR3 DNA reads TGCAGCGTTGAATTCCTAGCGGGAGCTCGGTACTTC. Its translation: CSVEFLAGARYF. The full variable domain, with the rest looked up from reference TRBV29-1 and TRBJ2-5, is SAVISQKPSRDICQRGTSLTIQCQVDSQVTMMFWYRQQPGQSLTLIATANQGSEATYESGFVIDKFPISRPNLTFSTLTVSNMSPEDSSIYLCSVEFLAGARYFGPGTRLLVL.

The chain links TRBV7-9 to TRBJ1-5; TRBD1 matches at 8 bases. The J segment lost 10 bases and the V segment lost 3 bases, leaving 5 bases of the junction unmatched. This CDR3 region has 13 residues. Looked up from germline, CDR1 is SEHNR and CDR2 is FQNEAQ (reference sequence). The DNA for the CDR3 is TGTGCCAGCAGCTTGGACAGGGCCCACCCCCAGCATTTT. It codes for CASSLDRAHPQHF.

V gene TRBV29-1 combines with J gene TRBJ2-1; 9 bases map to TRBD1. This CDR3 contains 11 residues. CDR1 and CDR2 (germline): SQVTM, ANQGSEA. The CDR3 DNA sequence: TGCTGCGGAGGACAGGGGCATGAGCAGTTCTTC. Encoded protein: CCGGQGHEQFF.

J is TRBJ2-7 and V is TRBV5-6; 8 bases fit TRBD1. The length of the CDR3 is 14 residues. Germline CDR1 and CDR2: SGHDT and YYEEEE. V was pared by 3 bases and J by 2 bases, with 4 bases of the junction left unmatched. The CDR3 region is CASSSTGAPYEQYF. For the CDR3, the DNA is TGTGCCAGCAGCTCGACAGGGGCCCCCTACGAGCAGTACTTC.

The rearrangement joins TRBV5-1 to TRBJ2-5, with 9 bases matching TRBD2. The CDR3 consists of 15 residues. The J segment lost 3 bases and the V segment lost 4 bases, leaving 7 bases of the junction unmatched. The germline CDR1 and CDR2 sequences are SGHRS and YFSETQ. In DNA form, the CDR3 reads TGCGCCAGCAGCCTCAGCGGGAGGTCTAAAGAGACCCAGTACTTC. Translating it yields CASSLSGRSKETQYF.

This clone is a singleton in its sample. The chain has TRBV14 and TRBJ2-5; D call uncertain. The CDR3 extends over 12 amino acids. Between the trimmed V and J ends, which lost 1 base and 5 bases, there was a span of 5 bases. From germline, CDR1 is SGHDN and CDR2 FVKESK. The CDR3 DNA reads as TGTGCCAGCAGCCAAGCTCGGGAGACCCAGTACTTC. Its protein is CASSQARETQYF.

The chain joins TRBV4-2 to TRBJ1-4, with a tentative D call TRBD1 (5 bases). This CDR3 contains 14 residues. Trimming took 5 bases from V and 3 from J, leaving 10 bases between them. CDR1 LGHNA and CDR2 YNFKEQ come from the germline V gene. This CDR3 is CASSGAGPNEKLFF. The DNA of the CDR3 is TGTGCCAGCAGCGGCGCAGGGCCTAATGAAAAACTGTTTTTT.

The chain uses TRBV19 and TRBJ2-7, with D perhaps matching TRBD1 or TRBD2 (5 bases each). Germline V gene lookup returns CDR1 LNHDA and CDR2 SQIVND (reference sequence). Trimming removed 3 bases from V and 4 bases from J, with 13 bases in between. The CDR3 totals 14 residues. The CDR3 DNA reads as TGTGCCAGTAGTATCAGATCAGGGAGTTACGAGCAGTACTTC. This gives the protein CASSIRSGSYEQYF.

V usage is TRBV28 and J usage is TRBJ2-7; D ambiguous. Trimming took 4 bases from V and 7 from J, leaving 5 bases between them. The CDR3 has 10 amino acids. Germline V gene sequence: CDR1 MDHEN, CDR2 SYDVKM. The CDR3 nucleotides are TGTGCCAGCAGTTCGAGGGAGCAGTACTTC. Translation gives CASSSREQYF.

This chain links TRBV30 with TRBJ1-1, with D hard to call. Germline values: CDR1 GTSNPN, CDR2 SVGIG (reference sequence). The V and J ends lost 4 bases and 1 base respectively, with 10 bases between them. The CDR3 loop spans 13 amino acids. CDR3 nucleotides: TGTGCCTGGAAGACGACAAGGAACACTGAAGCTTTCTTT. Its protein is CAWKTTRNTEAFF.

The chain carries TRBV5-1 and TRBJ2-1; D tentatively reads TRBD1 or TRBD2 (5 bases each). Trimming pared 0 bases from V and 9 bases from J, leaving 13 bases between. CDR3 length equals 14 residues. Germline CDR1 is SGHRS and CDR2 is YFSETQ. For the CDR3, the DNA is TGCGCCAGCAGCTTGGGGGACCCCGTGGGTGAGCAGTTCTTC. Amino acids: CASSLGDPVGEQFF.

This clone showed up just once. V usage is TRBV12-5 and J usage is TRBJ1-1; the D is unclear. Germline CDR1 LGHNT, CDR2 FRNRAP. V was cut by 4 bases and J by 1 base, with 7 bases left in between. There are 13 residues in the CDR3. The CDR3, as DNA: TGTGCTAGTGGTTCCACACCGAACACTGAAGCTTTCTTT. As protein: CASGSTPNTEAFF.

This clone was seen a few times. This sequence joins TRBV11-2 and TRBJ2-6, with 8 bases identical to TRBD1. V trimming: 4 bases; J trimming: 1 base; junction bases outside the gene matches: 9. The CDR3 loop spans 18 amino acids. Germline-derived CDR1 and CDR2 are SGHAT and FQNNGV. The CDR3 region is CASSSMRTGRSGANVLTF. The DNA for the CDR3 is TGTGCCAGCAGCTCCATGAGGACAGGGAGGTCTGGGGCCAACGTCCTGACTTTC. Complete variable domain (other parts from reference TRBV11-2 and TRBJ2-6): EAGVAQSPRYKIIEKRQSVAFWCNPISGHATLYWYQQILGQGPKLLIQFQNNGVVDDSQLPKDRFSAERLKGVDSTLKIQPAKLEDSAVYLCASSSMRTGRSGANVLTFGAGSRLTVL.

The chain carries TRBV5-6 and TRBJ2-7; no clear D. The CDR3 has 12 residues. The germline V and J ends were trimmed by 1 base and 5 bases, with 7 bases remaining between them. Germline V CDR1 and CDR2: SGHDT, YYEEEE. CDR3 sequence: CASSLLGDEQYF. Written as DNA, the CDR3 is TGTGCCAGCAGCTTGCTTGGGGACGAGCAGTACTTC.

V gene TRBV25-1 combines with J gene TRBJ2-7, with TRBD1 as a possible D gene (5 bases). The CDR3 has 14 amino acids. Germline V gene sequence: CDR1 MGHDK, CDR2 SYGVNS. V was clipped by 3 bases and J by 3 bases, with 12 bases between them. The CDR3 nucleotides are TGTGCCAGCAGTGATACCCCCCAGGGCTACGAGCAGTACTTC. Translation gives CASSDTPQGYEQYF.

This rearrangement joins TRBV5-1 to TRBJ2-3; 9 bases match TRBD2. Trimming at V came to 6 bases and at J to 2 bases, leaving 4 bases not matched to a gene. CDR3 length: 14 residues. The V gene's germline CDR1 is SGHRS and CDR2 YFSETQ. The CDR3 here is CASTLAGITDTQYF. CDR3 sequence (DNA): TGCGCCAGCACCCTAGCGGGGATCACAGATACGCAGTATTTT.